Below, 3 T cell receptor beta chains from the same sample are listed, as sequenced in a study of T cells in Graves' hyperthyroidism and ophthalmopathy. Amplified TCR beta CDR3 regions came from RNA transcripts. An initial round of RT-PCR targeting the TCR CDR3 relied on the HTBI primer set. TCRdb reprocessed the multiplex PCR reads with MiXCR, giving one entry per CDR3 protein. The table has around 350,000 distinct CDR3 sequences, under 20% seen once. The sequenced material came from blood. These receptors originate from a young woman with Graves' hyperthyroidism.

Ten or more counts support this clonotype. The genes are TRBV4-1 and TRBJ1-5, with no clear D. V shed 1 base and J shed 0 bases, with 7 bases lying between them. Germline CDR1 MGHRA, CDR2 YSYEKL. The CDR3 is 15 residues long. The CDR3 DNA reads TGCGCCAGCAGCCAAGGACAAAATAGCAATCAGCCCCAGCATTTT. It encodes CASSQGQNSNQPQHF.

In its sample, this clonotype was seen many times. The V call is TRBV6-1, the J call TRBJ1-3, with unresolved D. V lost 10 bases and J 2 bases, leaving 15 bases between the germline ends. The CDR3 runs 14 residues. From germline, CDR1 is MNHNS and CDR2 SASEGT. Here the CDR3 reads CATRITRTGNTIYF. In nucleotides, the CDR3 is TGTGCCACCAGGATCACTAGGACTGGAAACACCATATATTTT.

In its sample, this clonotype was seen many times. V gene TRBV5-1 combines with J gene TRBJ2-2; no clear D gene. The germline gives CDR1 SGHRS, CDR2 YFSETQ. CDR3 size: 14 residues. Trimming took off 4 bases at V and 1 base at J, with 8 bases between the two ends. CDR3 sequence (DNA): TGCGCCAGCAGCCAAACACAGAACACCGGGGAGCTGTTTTTT. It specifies CASSQTQNTGELFF.